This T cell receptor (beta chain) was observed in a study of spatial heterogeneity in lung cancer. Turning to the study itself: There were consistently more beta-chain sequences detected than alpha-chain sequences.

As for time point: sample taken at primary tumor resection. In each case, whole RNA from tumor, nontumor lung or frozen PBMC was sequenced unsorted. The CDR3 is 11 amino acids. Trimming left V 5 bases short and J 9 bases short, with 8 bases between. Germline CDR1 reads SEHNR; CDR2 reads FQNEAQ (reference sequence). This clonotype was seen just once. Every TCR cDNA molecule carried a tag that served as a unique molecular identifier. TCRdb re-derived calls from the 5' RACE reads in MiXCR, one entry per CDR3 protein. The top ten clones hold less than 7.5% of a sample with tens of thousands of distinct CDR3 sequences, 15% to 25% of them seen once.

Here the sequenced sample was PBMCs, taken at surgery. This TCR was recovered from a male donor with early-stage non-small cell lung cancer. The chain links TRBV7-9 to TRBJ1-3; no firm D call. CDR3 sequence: CASSREATIYF. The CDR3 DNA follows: TGTGCCAGCAGCCGGGAGGCCACCATATATTTT.